This T cell receptor beta chain is drawn from a study of blood T cell repertoires in COVID-19. The CDR3 extends over 18 amino acids. The V gene lost 0 bases and the J gene lost 2 bases, with 17 bases spanning the gap. The germline V gene has CDR1 LNHDA and CDR2 SQIVND (reference sequence). The method was immunoSEQ multiplex PCR; TCRdb's version includes in-frame clones alone and lacks a portion of them. The sample shows over 150,000 clones, about 79% of them seen only once. The TCR was taken from a human donor in a cohort sampled during active COVID-19. This chain connects TRBV19 to TRBJ1-3; D possibly corresponds to TRBD1 (5 bases). The specimen was peripheral blood. CDR3 nucleotide sequence: TGTGCCAGTAGTATAGATCGTGGGGCAGGACGCCCTGGAAACACCATATATTTT. This encodes CASSIDRGAGRPGNTIYF. Full variable domain (outside the CDR3, taken from reference TRBV19 and TRBJ1-3): DGGITQSPKYLFRKEGQNVTLSCEQNLNHDAMYWYRQDPGQGLRLIYYSQIVNDFQKGDIAEGYSVSREKKESFPLTVTSAQKNPTAFYLCASSIDRGAGRPGNTIYFGEGSWLTVV.